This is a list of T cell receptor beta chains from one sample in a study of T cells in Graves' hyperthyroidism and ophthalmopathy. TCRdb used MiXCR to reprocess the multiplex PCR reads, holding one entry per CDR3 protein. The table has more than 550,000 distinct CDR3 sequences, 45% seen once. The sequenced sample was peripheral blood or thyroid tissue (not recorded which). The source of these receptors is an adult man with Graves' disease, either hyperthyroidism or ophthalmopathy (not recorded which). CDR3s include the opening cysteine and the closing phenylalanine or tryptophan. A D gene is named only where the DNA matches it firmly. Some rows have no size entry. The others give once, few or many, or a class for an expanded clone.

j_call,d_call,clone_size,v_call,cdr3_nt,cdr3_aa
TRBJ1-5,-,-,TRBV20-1,TGCAGTGCTACGGGACATGCTAGCAATCAGCCCCAGCATTTT,CSATGHASNQPQHF
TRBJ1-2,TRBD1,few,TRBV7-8,TGTGCCAGCAGCTTAACCAGGACAGGGACCTACTATGGCTACACCTTC,CASSLTRTGTYYGYTF
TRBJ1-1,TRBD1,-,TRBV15,TGTGCCACCAGCAGGACAGGGATTTTGACTGAAGCTTTCTTT,CATSRTGILTEAFF
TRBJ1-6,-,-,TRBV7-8,TGTGCCAGCAGCTCAGCGTCTAATTCACCCCTCCACTTT,CASSSASNSPLHF
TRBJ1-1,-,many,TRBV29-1,TGCAGCGTCGACAGGAACACTGAAGCTTTCTTT,CSVDRNTEAFF
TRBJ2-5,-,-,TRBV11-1,TGTGCCAGCAGCGTTGAAGTCCTTCAAGAGACCCAGTACTTC,CASSVEVLQETQYF
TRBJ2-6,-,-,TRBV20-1,TGCAGTGCTAGTGAGGGGAGCACGAACACTGAAGCTTTC,CSASEGSTNTEAF
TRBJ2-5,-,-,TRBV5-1,TGCGCCAGCAGCTTGGAAGGGGGGAGCAATCAGCCCCAGTACTTC,CASSLEGGSNQPQYF
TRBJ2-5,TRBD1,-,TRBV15,TGTGCCACCAGTACCGGGACAGGGGAGGTGACCCAGTACTTC,CATSTGTGEVTQYF
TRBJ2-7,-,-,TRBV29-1,TGCAGCGTAGCCGGGACGCTTTCCCCGCAGTACTTC,CSVAGTLSPQYF
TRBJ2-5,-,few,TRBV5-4,TGTGCCAGCAGCACTAGGGACAACCAAGAGACCCAGTACTTC,CASSTRDNQETQYF
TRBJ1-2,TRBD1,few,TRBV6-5,TGTGCCAGCAGTGTGGAGACAGGGGCCAGCTATGGCTACACCTTC,CASSVETGASYGYTF
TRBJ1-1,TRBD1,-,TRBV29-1,TGCAGCGTTCAGGGGGCCAGTACTGAAGCTTTCTTT,CSVQGASTEAFF
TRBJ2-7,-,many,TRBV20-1,TGCAGCTACCCTGTGGGAGACCGCGAGCAGTACTTC,CSYPVGDREQYF
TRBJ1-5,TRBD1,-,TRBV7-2,TGTGCCAGCAGCTGGGGACAGGGGGCTTGGCAGCCCCAGCATTTT,CASSWGQGAWQPQHF
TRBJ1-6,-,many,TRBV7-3,TGTGCCAGCAGCTTAATTGAGGGGGGGGCCCTCCACTTT,CASSLIEGGALHF
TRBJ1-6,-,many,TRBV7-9,TGTGCCAGCAGCTCAGCCATTTCACCCCTCCACTTT,CASSSAISPLHF
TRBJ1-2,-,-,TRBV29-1,TGCAGCGGGACAATGACAGCCTCCTATGGCTACACCTTC,CSGTMTASYGYTF
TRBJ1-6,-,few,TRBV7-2,TGTGCCAGCAGCCCAGCCCATGCCGGCGCCTATAATTCACCCCTCCACTTT,CASSPAHAGAYNSPLHF
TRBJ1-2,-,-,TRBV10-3,TGTGCCATCAGTGACGGGGAAGATGGCTACACCTTC,CAISDGEDGYTF
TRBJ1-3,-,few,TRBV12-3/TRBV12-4,TGTGCCAGCAGTTTTGTCAGCCACGGAAACACCATATATTTT,CASSFVSHGNTIYF
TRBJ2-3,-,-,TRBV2,TGTGCCAGCAGTGTGCAGGGGCTAAGGTTGGATACGCAGTATTTT,CASSVQGLRLDTQYF